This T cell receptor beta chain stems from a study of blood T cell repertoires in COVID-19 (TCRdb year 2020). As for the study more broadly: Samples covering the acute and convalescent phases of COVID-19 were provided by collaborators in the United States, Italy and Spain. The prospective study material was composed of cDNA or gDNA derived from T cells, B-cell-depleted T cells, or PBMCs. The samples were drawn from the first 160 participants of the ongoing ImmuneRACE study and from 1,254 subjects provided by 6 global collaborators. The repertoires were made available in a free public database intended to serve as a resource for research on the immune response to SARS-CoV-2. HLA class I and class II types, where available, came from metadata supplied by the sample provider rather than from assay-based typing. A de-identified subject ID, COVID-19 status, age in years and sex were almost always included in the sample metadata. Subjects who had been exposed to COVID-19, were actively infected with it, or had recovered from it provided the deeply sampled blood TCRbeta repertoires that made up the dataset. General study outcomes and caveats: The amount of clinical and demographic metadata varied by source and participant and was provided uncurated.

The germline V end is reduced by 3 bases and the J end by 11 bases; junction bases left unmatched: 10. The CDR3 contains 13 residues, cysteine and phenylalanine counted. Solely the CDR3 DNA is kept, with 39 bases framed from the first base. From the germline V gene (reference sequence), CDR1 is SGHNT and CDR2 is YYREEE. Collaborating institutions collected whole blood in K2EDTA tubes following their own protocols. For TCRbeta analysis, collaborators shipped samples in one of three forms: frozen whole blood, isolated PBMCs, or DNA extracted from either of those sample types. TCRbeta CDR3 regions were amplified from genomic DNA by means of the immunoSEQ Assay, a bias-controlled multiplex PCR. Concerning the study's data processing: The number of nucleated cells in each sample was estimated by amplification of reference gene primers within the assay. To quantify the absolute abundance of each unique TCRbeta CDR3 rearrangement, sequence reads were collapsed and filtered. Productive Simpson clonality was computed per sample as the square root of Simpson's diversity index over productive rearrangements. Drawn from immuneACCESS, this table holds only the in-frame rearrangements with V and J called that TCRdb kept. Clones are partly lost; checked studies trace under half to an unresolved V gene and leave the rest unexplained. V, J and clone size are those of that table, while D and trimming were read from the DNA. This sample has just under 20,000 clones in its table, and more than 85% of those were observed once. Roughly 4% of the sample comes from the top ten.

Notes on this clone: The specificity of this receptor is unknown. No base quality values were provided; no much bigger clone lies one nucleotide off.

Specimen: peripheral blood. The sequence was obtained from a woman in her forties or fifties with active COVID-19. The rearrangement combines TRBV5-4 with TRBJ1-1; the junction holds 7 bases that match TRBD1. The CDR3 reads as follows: CASSSEGTARAFF. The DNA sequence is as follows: TGTGCCAGCAGCTCCGAGGGGACAGCCCGCGCTTTCTTT.